This is a list of T cell receptor beta chains from one sample in a study of blood T cell repertoires in COVID-19. Profiling relied on immunoSEQ multiplex PCR, and the TCRdb table lists in-frame clones only, not all of them. The repertoire holds 200,000 to 250,000 clones, with around 82% as singletons. The sample consisted of PBMCs or T cells enriched from blood (not recorded which). The receptors shown here come from a woman in her forties or fifties who had been exposed to COVID-19. Both conserved end residues are part of each CDR3.

V | CDR3
TRBV15 | CATSRAGGSYEQYF
TRBV13 | CASSPKGTDNSPLHF
TRBV5-4 | CASSPTGVYGYTF
TRBV15 | CATSRDLLSAGGPRETQYF
TRBV5-1 | CASSFGGFSSTDTQYF
TRBV5-1 | CASSPIRPGTVSYEQYF
TRBV5-6 | CASSLTGGTEAFF
TRBV3-1/TRBV3-2 | CASSLRSGLAGYNEQFF
TRBV7-9 | CASSLTGLYNEQFF
TRBV6-5 | CASRPGTRALEQYF
TRBV18 | CASSPGTANQPQHF
TRBV11-2 | CASSLVGGGNTGELFF
TRBV4-1 | CASSQGRRENGYTF
TRBV29-1 | CSVRSSGDSYNEQFF
TRBV18 | CASSLLGTAAEDGYTF
TRBV15 | CATSTNRDGEKLFF
TRBV6-5 | CASTPRFDTQYF
TRBV9 | CASSGQGTYGYTF
TRBV3-1/TRBV3-2 | CASSPDAGLEAFF
TRBV13 | CASKKGLIVTDEQFF
TRBV7-9 | CASSLSEGMNSPLHF
TRBV29-1 | CSVGEMNTEAFF
TRBV5-1 | CASSADRGLGNTIYF
TRBV9 | CASSQGGSNQPQHF
TRBV5-4 | CASSRDRGLTGELFF
TRBV14 | CASSQDTGVRNEQYF
TRBV28 | CASRGRHLNYGYTF
TRBV3-1/TRBV3-2 | CASSQGLAGAQAETQYF
TRBV2 | CASSESGGIGNTIYF
TRBV7-9 | CASSAGQGALSNEKLFF
TRBV7-9 | CASSAESNSDTQYF
TRBV18 | CASSPALDSGGYTF
TRBV5-1 | CASSLLPGQGAIQETQYF
TRBV13 | CASSRQGRTGNTIYF
TRBV6-6 | CASSRPGTGDSEAFF
TRBV9 | CASSVGASGLADTQYF
TRBV7-3 | CASSGQGLTGELFF
TRBV3-1/TRBV3-2 | CASSQDTGAGGYTF
TRBV19 | CASSIDVSSYGYTF
TRBV4-2 | CASSRMDSANYGYTF
TRBV30 | CASDREPYGYTF
TRBV5-4 | CAFSEGQGYNEQFF
TRBV6-5 | CASSWGDRGNTEAFF
TRBV28 | CASSSQVPGQGARGYF
TRBV19 | CASNGPGYTF
TRBV4-3 | CASSPTLGLAGAYEQYF
TRBV15 | CATSREARDTEAFF
TRBV29-1 | CSVGRLVRGGTEAFF
TRBV29-1 | CSVGTGFNYGYTF
TRBV29-1 | CSVEGRGHDYGYTF
TRBV6-5 | CASAGKDYYGYTF
TRBV5-1 | CASSLGQEQYF
TRBV2 | CASGPTGGGIYGYTF
TRBV5-1 | CASSSGTTPSYNEQFF
TRBV7-6 | CASSPEPGQLTEAFF
TRBV7-2 | CASSSDGGAYEQYF
TRBV10-1 | CASRGQPGANYGYTF